This T cell receptor beta chain was sequenced during a study of OX40 agonist ivuxolimab in advanced cancers. Notes on this clone: Antigen specificity is unknown.

Study-wide points: Relative to CD4+, CD8+ T cells held more expanded clones on average. Dose levels from 0.1 to 3.0 mg/kg saw CD4+ and CD8+ blood T cells expand clonally by week 6.

TCRdb's copy holds only in-frame clones and misses some; the assay was immunoSEQ multiplex PCR. The repertoire holds 65,000 to 95,000 clones, with around 87% as singletons. CDR1 and CDR2 (germline): MNHNS, SASEGT. The germline V and J ends were trimmed by 4 bases and 3 bases, with 6 bases remaining between them. This CDR3 comprises 12 residues. Drawing of blood for sampling happened at baseline, at cycle 4 day 1, and at cycle 7 day 1. J is TRBJ1-2 and V is TRBV6-1; D gene uncertain. This receptor was obtained from an adult with an advanced solid tumor such as melanoma, head and neck, liver or kidney cancer. The sequences come from CD4+ or CD8+ T cells sorted from blood, collected in a trial of the OX40 agonist ivuxolimab. The CDR3 loop reads CASSAGYYGYTF. CDR3 bases: TGTGCCAGCAGTGCAGGCTACTATGGCTACACCTTC.